This T cell receptor beta chain was retrieved from a study of human CD8 memory T cell subsets. Making the TCR beta libraries relied on UMI-labeled 5' RACE. In the original workflow: Every library of TCR beta sequences contained functional CDR3 beta clonotypes numbering between 3,000 and 18,000. TCRdb re-called the 5' RACE reads and shows each CDR3 protein once, DNA omitted. In this record, the V and J calls reflect TCRdb's handling and not the investigators' own analysis. This repertoire includes thousands of distinct CDR3 sequences. The CDR3 has 13 amino acids. CDR1 SNHLY and CDR2 FYNNEI come from the germline V gene. TPEX cells were early memory CD8+ T cells (CCR7+ PD-1+ TIGIT+) that had exhausted-like traits.

The chain recombines TRBV2 with TRBJ2-1; TCRdb's D call, TRBD1, is unchecked because there is no DNA. The sequence came from a human donor in good health. The specimen sequenced was CD8+ T cells from PBMCs. Here the CDR3 reads CASRGTGWNEQFF.